The TCR beta chain described here comes from a study of CD8 T cells in Susac syndrome (dated by TCRdb to about 2019). About the full investigation: Among the sequenced Susac syndrome patients, five or six had clinically active disease and roughly 8 were in clinical remission. At blood withdrawal, Susac syndrome patients were either therapy-naive, taking corticosteroids (in some cases with IVIg as well), or taking IVIg alone. The study used repertoire sequencing to test whether antigen drove CD8+ T cell activation and differentiation in Susac syndrome.

Broader findings and caveats from the paper: The TCR sequencing and HLA analysis was acknowledged to have included a relatively small number of individuals. No clonal expansion was detected in the CD4+ T cell repertoire of Susac syndrome patients.

RNA was extracted using the RNeasy kit, and about 0.5 to 1 ug of the RNA was reverse transcribed with random hexamers. The immunoSEQ multiplex PCR assay, which covers 54 Vbeta and 13 Jbeta segments, was used to amplify TCR beta CDR3 regions. To correct PCR amplification bias, a synthetic template baseline was used for both primer optimization and computational correction. As for the original processing: Reads were annotated to V, D and J genes per IMGT and analyzed with immunoSEQ Analyzer, keeping only productive sequences. To calculate clonality, Shannon entropy was normalized by log2 of the number of productive unique sequences and then subtracted from one. For each patient and control, public and private clones were evaluated among the 100 most prevalent clones. A clone was defined as Susac-specific if it was absent from the healthy and MS cohorts, from roughly 980 published viral clones and from other ImmuneACCESS disease sequences. TCRdb's own reprocessing of the public reads used fastp at Q25 and MiXCR and kept productive beta chains. Identical CDR3 proteins give one entry, which carries the most common genes and DNA. The V and J calls come from TCRdb's annotation, not from the publication. Counted in this sample were some 200,000 distinct CDR3 sequences; 90% to 95% of them appeared once. 0.085% to 0.09% of the sample comes from the top ten.

Peripheral blood CD8+ and CD4+ T cells from healthy donors, Susac syndrome patients and multiple sclerosis patients were profiled using high-throughput TCR beta sequencing. The Susac syndrome patients fulfilled recently defined diagnostic criteria for definite or probable disease. Bulk CD8+ and CD4+ T cells were purified by magnetic negative isolation, while CD8+ TEMRA cells were enriched using FACS. Blood was collected in EDTA tubes and processed within 24 hours, with PBMCs isolated through density gradient centrifugation. PBMCs intended for TCR sequencing were cryopreserved in liquid nitrogen and were subsequently thawed in a 37 degrees C water bath. A purity of at least 90% was achieved for sorted or isolated CD4+, CD8+ and CD8+ TEMRA cells. This clonotype was detected a few times. The target of this receptor is not known. No qualities accompany the bases; no much larger clone lies one base away.

The CDR3 spans 16 residues, from the cysteine through the phenylalanine. Kept here is only the CDR3 DNA, which spans 48 bases and is read in frame from base 1. The germline V gene provides CDR1 MNHEY and CDR2 SVGAGI. V is shortened by 2 bases, J by 0 bases, and the region joining them spans 8 bases. The receptor chain draws on TRBV6-5 and TRBJ2-6; confidence is insufficient to name the D gene. Sequenced: CD4+ T cells from PBMCs. The TCR was taken from a human donor with Susac syndrome. This receptor has the CDR3 CASSYAVFSGANVLTF. The DNA sequence reads TGTGCCAGCAGTTACGCGGTTTTCTCTGGGGCCAACGTCCTGACTTTC.